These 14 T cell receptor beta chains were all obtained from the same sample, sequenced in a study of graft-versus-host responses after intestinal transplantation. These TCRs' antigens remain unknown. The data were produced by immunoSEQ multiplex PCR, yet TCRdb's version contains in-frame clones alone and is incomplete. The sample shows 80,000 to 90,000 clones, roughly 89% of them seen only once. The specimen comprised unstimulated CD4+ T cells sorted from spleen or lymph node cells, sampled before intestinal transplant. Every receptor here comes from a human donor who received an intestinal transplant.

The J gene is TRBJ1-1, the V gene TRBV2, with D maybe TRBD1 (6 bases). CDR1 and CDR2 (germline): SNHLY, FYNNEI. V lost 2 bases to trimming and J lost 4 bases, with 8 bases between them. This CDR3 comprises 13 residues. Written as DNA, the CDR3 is TGTGCCAGCAGTGAAACAGGGTCCACTGAAGCTTTCTTT. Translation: CASSETGSTEAFF. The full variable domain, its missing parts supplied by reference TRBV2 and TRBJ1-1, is EPEVTQTPSHQVTQMGQEVILRCVPISNHLYFYWYRQILGQKVEFLVSFYNNEISEKSEIFDDQFSVERPDGSNFTLKIRSTKLEDSAMYFCASSETGSTEAFFGQGTRLTVV.

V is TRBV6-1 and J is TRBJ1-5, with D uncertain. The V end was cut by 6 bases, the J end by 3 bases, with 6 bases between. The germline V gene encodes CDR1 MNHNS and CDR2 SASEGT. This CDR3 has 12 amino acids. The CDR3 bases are TGTGCCAGCAGCCCCCCCAATCAGCCCCAGCATTTT. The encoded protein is CASSPPNQPQHF.

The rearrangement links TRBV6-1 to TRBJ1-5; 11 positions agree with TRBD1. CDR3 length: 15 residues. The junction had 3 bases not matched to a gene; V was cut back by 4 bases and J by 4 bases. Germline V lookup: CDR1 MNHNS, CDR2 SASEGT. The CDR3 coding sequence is TGTGCCAGCAGTGGGACAGGGGGCGGGAATCAGCCCCAGCATTTT. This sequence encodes CASSGTGGGNQPQHF.

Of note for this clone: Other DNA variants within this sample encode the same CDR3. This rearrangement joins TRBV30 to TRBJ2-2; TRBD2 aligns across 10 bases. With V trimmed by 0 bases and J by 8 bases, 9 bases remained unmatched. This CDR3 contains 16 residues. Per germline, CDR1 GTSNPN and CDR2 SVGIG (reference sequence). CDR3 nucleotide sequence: TGTGCCTGGAGTGTACAGCTAGCGGGAGTGGGGGGGGAGCTGTTTTTT. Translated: CAWSVQLAGVGGELFF.

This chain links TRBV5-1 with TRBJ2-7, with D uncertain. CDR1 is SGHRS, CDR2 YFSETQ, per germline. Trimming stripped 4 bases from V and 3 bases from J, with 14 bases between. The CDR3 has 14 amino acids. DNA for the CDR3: TGCGCCAGCAGCCCTGACACCCTATTCTACGAGCAGTACTTC. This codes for CASSPDTLFYEQYF.

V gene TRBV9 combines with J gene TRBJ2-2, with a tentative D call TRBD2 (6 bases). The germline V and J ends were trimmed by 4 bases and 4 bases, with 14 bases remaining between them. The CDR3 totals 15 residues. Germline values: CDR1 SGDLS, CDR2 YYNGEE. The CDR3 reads CASSPRLARTGELFF. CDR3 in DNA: TGTGCCAGCAGCCCCCGGCTAGCGCGCACCGGGGAGCTGTTTTTT.

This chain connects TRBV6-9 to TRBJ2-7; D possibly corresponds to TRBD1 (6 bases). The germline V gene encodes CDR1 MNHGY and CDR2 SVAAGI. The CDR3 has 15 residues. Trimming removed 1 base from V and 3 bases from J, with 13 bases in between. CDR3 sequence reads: CASSYLGARGYEQYF. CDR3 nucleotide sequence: TGTGCCAGCAGTTATTTGGGGGCGCGCGGCTACGAGCAGTACTTC.

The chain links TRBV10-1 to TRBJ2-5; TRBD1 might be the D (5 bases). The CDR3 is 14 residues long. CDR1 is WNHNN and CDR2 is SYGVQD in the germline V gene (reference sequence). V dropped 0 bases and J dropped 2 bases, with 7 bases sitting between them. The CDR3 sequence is CASSESTAQETQYF. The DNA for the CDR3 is TGCGCCAGCAGTGAGTCGACAGCTCAAGAGACCCAGTACTTC.

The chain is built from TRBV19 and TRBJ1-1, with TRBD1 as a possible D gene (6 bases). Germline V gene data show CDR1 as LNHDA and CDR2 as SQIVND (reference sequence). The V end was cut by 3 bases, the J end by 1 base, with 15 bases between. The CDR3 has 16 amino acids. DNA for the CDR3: TGTGCCAGTAGTATGGGCCGACAGGTACAGAACACTGAAGCTTTCTTT. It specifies CASSMGRQVQNTEAFF. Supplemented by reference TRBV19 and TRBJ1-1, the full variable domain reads DGGITQSPKYLFRKEGQNVTLSCEQNLNHDAMYWYRQDPGQGLRLIYYSQIVNDFQKGDIAEGYSVSREKKESFPLTVTSAQKNPTAFYLCASSMGRQVQNTEAFFGQGTRLTVV.

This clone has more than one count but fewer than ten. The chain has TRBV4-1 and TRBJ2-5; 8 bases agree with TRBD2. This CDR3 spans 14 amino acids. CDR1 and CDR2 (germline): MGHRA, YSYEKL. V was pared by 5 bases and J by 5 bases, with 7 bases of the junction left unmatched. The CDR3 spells CASSSRGEGETQYF. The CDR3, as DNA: TGCGCCAGCAGCTCGCGGGGGGAGGGGGAGACCCAGTACTTC.

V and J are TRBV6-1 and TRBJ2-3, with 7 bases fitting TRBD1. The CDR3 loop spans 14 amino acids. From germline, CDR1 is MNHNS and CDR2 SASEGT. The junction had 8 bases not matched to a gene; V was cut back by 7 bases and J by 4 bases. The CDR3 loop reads CASILHRGPDTQYF. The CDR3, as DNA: TGTGCCAGCATCCTTCACAGGGGACCAGATACGCAGTATTTT.

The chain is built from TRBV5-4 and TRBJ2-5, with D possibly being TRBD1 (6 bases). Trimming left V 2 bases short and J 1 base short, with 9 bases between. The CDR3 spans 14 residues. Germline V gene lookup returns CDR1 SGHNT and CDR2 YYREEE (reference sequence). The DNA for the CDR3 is TGTGCCAGCAGCTTAGGGGGTCTCCAAGAGACCCAGTACTTC. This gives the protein CASSLGGLQETQYF.

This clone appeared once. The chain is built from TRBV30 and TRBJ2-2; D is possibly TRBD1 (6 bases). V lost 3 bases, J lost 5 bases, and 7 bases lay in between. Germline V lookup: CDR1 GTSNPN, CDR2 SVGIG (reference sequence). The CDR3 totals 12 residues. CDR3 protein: CAWRRGTGELFF. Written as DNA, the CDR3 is TGTGCCTGGAGGAGGGGGACCGGGGAGCTGTTTTTT.

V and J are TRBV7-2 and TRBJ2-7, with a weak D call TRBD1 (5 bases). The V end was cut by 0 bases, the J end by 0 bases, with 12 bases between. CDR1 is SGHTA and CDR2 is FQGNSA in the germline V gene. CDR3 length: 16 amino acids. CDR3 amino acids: CASSLAQGFGSYEQYF. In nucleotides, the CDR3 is TGTGCCAGCAGCTTAGCTCAGGGATTTGGCTCCTACGAGCAGTACTTC.